These T cell receptor beta chains were read from a single sample in a study of post-analysis software for immune sequencing data. Each CDR3 protein is one row after TCRdb ran MiXCR on the PCR reads. The sample shows approximately 630,000 distinct CDR3 sequences, roughly three fifths of them seen only once. The sample taken for sequencing was blood. The source is a girl under 10 years old with multiple sclerosis. CDR3s include the opening cysteine and the closing phenylalanine or tryptophan. A D gene is named only where the DNA matches it firmly. Clone size is not always given. Where it is, it says once, few, many or a class for expanded clones.

>TRBD1|NA|17|TRBV25-1|TRBJ1-2
TGTGCCAGCAGTGGCCAGATTGGGACAGCGAGGAACTATGGCTACACCTTC
CASSGQIGTARNYGYTF
>TRBD1|NA|16|TRBV7-2|TRBJ1-1
TGTGCCAGCAGCTTAAGAGGGGGCGCCGGGGGCACTGAAGCTTTCTTT
CASSLRGGAGGTEAFF
>TRBD2|few|18|TRBV7-2|TRBJ2-5
TGTGCCAGCAGCTTAGCGAGTAGCGGGGGGACTTATCAAGAGACCCAGTACTTC
CASSLASSGGTYQETQYF
>TRBD2|NA|15|TRBV7-2|TRBJ2-3
TGTGCCAGCAGCTTCCCGGGACTACCGCCAGATACGCAGTATTTT
CASSFPGLPPDTQYF
>NA|NA|16|TRBV12-3/TRBV12-4|TRBJ2-1
TGTGCCAGCAGTTTTCTGGCCGCCGGGTCCTACAATGAGCAGTTCTTC
CASSFLAAGSYNEQFF
>NA|few|16|TRBV5-1|TRBJ2-3
TGCGCCAGCAGCGCCCAGCGCAAAGGGGCCACAGATACGCAGTATTTT
CASSAQRKGATDTQYF
>TRBD1|NA|16|TRBV5-1|TRBJ2-7
TGCGCCAGCAGCTTGTTATCCCTACAGGGGGCCCACGAGCAGTACTTC
CASSLLSLQGAHEQYF
>TRBD1|few|13|TRBV29-1|TRBJ2-1
TGCAGCGTTGGACTCGGGACAGGCCGAGAGCAGTTCTTC
CSVGLGTGREQFF
>NA|NA|14|TRBV27|TRBJ2-1
TGTGCCAGCAGTTTGGCGGAAGGGAATAATGAGCAGTTCTTC
CASSLAEGNNEQFF
>NA|NA|15|TRBV7-8|TRBJ1-5
TGTGCCAGCAGCCCCCAACCCGGGAGCAATCAGCCCCAGCATTTT
CASSPQPGSNQPQHF
>NA|NA|15|TRBV2|TRBJ2-1
TGTGCCAGCAGGGCTACAGAGAGCTCCTACAATGAGCAGTTCTTC
CASRATESSYNEQFF
>NA|NA|12|TRBV4-1|TRBJ1-1
TGCGCCAGCTCTGAGGTTGGAGATGAAGCTTTCTTT
CASSEVGDEAFF
>TRBD2|few|16|TRBV3-1|TRBJ2-7
TGTGCCAGCAGCCAAGATATGAGCGGGAGCTCCTACGAGCAGTACTTC
CASSQDMSGSSYEQYF
>TRBD2|NA|17|TRBV9|TRBJ2-3
TGTGCCAGCAGCAAGGGACTAGCGGGAGTAGGATCAGATACGCAGTATTTT
CASSKGLAGVGSDTQYF
>NA|NA|14|TRBV7-2|TRBJ1-5
TGTGCCAGCAGCCACGGGGACAGCAATCAGCCCCAGCATTTT
CASSHGDSNQPQHF
>TRBD2|NA|13|TRBV29-1|TRBJ2-1
TGCAGCGTACTAGCGGGAGCCTACAATGAGCAGTTCTTC
CSVLAGAYNEQFF
>NA|NA|15|TRBV29-1|TRBJ2-7
TGCAGCGTTGAAACGGCGAACAGGAGCTCCTACGAGCAGTACTTC
CSVETANRSSYEQYF
>TRBD1|NA|15|TRBV5-5|TRBJ1-2
TGTGCCAGCAGCTTGGCCAGGGGGCCATCCACTGGCTACACCTTC
CASSLARGPSTGYTF
>NA|NA|12|TRBV6-5|TRBJ1-2
TGTGCCAGCAGCACAGGGCCCTATGGCTACACCTTC
CASSTGPYGYTF
>TRBD2|few|19|TRBV20-1|TRBJ2-1
TGCAGTGCTAGAGTTGGGACTAGCGGGGGCAGGGCCGCCTACAATGAGCAGTTCTTC
CSARVGTSGGRAAYNEQFF
>TRBD2|NA|16|TRBV3-1|TRBJ2-1
TGTGCCAGCAGCCGGTTCGGAGCGGGGCCTGGCAATGAGCAGTTCTTC
CASSRFGAGPGNEQFF
>TRBD2|NA|14|TRBV12-3/TRBV12-4|TRBJ2-1
TGTGCCAGCAGTTTTGGGGGGGAATACAATGAGCAGTTCTTC
CASSFGGEYNEQFF
>TRBD1|NA|16|TRBV7-2|TRBJ2-2
TGTGCCAGCAGCTTAGCTGGGACAGCCAACACCGGGGAGCTGTTTTTT
CASSLAGTANTGELFF
>NA|few|12|TRBV25-1|TRBJ2-7
TGTGCCAGCAGTGCCTCCTGGGCCGAGCAGTACTTC
CASSASWAEQYF
>TRBD1|NA|13|TRBV7-9|TRBJ2-7
TGTGCCAATATTAGGGACAGGCAGTACGAGCAGTACTTC
CANIRDRQYEQYF
>NA|few|11|TRBV29-1|TRBJ2-7
TGCAGCGCGCGAAACTCCTACGAGCAGTACTTC
CSARNSYEQYF
>NA|NA|15|TRBV28|TRBJ1-1
TGTGCCAGCAGTCCCACCACAGGGCCTTACACTGAAGCTTTCTTT
CASSPTTGPYTEAFF